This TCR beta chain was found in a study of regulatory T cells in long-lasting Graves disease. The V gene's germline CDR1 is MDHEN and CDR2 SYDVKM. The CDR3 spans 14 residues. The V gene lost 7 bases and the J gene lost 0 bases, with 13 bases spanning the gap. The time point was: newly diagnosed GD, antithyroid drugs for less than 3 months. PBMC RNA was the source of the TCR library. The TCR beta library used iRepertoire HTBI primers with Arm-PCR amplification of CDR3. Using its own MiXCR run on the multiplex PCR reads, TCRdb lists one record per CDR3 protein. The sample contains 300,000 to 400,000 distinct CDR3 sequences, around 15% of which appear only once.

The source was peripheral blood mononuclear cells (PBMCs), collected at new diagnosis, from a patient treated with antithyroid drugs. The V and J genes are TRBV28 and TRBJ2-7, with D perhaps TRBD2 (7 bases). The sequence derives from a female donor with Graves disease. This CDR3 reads CASTGGVSSYEQYF. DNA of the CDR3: TGTGCCAGCACGGGGGGCGTTAGCTCCTACGAGCAGTACTTC.